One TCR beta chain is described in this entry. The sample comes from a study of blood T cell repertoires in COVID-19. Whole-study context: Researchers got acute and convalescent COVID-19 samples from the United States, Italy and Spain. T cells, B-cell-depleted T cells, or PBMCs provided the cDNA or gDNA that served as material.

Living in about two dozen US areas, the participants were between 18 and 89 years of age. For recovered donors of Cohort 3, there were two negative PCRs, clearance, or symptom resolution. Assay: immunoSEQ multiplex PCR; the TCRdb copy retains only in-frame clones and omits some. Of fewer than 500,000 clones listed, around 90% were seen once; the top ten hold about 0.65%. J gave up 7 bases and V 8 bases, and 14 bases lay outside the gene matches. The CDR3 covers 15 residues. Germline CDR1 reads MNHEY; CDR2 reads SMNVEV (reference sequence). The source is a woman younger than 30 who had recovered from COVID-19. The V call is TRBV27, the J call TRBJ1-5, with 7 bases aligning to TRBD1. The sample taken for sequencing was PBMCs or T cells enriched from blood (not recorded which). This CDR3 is CASGATGALRQPQHF. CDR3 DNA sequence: TGTGCCAGCGGTGCTACAGGGGCCCTCCGACAGCCCCAGCATTTT.